This TCR beta chain was captured by sequencing in a study of CD8+CD57+ T cells in acquired aplastic anemia. In germline, CDR1 is LNHDA, CDR2 SQIVND (reference sequence). CDR3 length equals 17 residues. The J segment lost 0 bases and the V segment lost 5 bases, leaving 7 bases of the junction unmatched. The template used for profiling TCR beta VDJ and CDR3 was genomic DNA. TCRdb re-analysed the reads in MiXCR, keeping a single row per CDR3 protein. This table has about 220,000 distinct CDR3 sequences, approximately 35% appearing once. This clonotype was obtained from a human donor in good health, serving as a control. The chain recombines TRBV19 with TRBJ1-6, with 7 bases aligning to TRBD1. Sequenced sample: sorted CD4+, CD8+, or CD8+CD57+ T cells (not recorded which) from PBMCs. The CDR3 region has the DNA TGTGCCAGTAGTGAGGGGGCGCTCAGCTCCTATAATTCACCCCTCCACTTT. Translated: CASSEGALSSYNSPLHF.